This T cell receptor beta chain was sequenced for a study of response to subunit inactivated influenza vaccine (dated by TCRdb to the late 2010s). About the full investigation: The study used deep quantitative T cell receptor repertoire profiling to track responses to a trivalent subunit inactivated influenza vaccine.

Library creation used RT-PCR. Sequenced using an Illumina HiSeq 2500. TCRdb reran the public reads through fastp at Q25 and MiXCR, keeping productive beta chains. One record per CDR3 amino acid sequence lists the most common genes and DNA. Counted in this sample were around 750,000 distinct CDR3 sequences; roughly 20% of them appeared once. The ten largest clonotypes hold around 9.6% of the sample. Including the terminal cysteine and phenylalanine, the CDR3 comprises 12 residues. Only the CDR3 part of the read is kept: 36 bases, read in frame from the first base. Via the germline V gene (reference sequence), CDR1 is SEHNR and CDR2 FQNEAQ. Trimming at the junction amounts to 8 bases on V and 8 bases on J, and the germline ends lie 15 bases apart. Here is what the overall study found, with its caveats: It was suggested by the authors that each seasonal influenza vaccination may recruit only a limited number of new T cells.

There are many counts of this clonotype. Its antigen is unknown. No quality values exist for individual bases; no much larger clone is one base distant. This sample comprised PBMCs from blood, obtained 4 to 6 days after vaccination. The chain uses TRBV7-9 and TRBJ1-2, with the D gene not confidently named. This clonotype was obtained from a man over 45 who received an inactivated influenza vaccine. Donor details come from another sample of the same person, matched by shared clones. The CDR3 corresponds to CASSRGSGGYTF. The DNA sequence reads TGTGCCAGCTCCCGGGGATCTGGAGGCTACACCTTC.